A single sample is the source of the 20 T cell receptor beta chains below, sequenced in a study of graft-versus-host responses after intestinal transplantation. Assay: immunoSEQ multiplex PCR; the TCRdb copy retains only in-frame clones and omits some. The table lists about 54,000 clones, roughly nine tenths of them singletons. The sample consisted of PBMCs, taken approximately 660 days after intestinal transplant. These receptors came from a human patient who received an intestinal transplant, so some T cells may come from the graft donor.

The genes are TRBV9 and TRBJ1-2, with TRBD1 identical over 8 bases. CDR1 SGDLS and CDR2 YYNGEE come from the germline V gene. The CDR3 extends over 13 amino acids. Losses at the gene ends were 2 bases for V and 8 bases for J; bases not matched to a gene: 5. DNA of the CDR3: TGTGCCAGCAGCGTGGGACAGGCAGACGGCTACACCTTC. This translates into CASSVGQADGYTF.

V gene TRBV9 combines with J gene TRBJ1-4; D remains unclear. V lost 0 bases and J 8 bases, leaving 5 bases between the germline ends. Germline CDR1 reads SGDLS; CDR2 reads YYNGEE. This CDR3 comprises 12 residues. As DNA, the CDR3 is TGTGCCAGCAGCGTAGAAGGCGAAAAACTGTTTTTT. It codes for CASSVEGEKLFF.

The V gene is TRBV2, the J gene TRBJ2-2; D is unresolved. Germline V CDR1 and CDR2: SNHLY, FYNNEI. V lost 4 bases and J 4 bases, leaving 7 bases between the germline ends. This CDR3 region has 13 residues. CDR3 protein: CASSGAITGELFF. As DNA, the CDR3 is TGTGCCAGCAGTGGAGCTATCACCGGGGAGCTGTTTTTT.

This clone was picked up one time. DNA for the CDR3: TGTGCCAGCAGCTTAGTTCGACTAGCGGGGGGCGCGAATGAGCAGTTCTTC. Its protein product is CASSLVRLAGGANEQFF. The chain combines TRBV11-3 with TRBJ2-1; TRBD2 matches at 13 bases. Germline V lookup: CDR1 SGHNT, CDR2 YENEEA. The CDR3 is 17 amino acids. With V trimmed by 1 base and J by 7 bases, 7 bases remained unmatched.

The chain is built from TRBV9 and TRBJ2-5; D tentatively reads TRBD1 or TRBD2 (5 bases each). Per germline, CDR1 SGDLS and CDR2 YYNGEE. The ends were cut back, 6 bases at V and 3 bases at J, with 15 bases in the middle. The CDR3 has 14 residues. In DNA form, the CDR3 reads TGTGCCAGCACGGGACCGGGCCCCAAAGAGACCCAGTACTTC. It codes for CASTGPGPKETQYF. The full variable domain, completed using reference TRBV9 and TRBJ2-5, is DSGVTQTPKHLITATGQRVTLRCSPRSGDLSVYWYQQSLDQGLQFLIQYYNGEERAKGNILERFSAQQFPDLHSELNLSSLELGDSALYFCASTGPGPKETQYFGPGTRLLVL.

This clone was picked up one time. The chain employs TRBV10-1 and TRBJ2-5; D call uncertain. The ends were cut back, 0 bases at V and 0 bases at J, with 5 bases in the middle. The CDR3 spans 14 residues. Germline-derived CDR1 and CDR2 are WNHNN and SYGVQD (reference sequence). The CDR3 coding sequence is TGCGCCAGCAGTGAGTCAGCGAACCAAGAGACCCAGTACTTC. As protein: CASSESANQETQYF.

The gene calls are TRBV18 and TRBJ1-5; D is perhaps TRBD1 (5 bases). The ends were cut back, 2 bases at V and 2 bases at J, with 13 bases in the middle. CDR1 is KGHSH and CDR2 is LQKENI in the germline V gene. This CDR3 is 16 amino acids long. CDR3 amino acids: CASSPRAQVGNQPQHF. CDR3 nucleotides: TGTGCCAGCTCACCAAGGGCACAGGTGGGCAATCAGCCCCAGCATTTT.

Only a few counts were recorded for this clone. The chain employs TRBV21-1 and TRBJ1-4; TRBD1, the table's D call, lacks a check against the DNA. TRBV21-1 is classified as a pseudogene. The CDR3 covers 12 residues. DNA for the CDR3: TGTGCCAGCAGCAAACAGGGTGAAAAACTGTTTTTT. Its translation: CASSKQGEKLFF.

J is TRBJ2-3 and V is TRBV19; D is perhaps TRBD1 (6 bases). Per the germline V gene, CDR1 is LNHDA and CDR2 is SQIVND (reference sequence). This CDR3 comprises 16 residues. V lost 4 bases, J lost 3 bases, and 17 bases lay in between. The CDR3 region is CASSNWGRPETDTQYF. DNA of the CDR3: TGTGCCAGTAGTAATTGGGGGCGGCCGGAAACAGATACGCAGTATTTT. The variable domain in full, with the rest retrieved from reference TRBV19 and TRBJ2-3, is DGGITQSPKYLFRKEGQNVTLSCEQNLNHDAMYWYRQDPGQGLRLIYYSQIVNDFQKGDIAEGYSVSREKKESFPLTVTSAQKNPTAFYLCASSNWGRPETDTQYFGPGTRLTVL.

This rearrangement joins TRBV5-6 to TRBJ2-3; 9 nucleotides match TRBD2. The J segment lost 7 bases and the V segment lost 3 bases, leaving 9 bases of the junction unmatched. From germline, CDR1 is SGHDT and CDR2 YYEEEE. This CDR3 comprises 15 residues. The CDR3 here is CASSSPGTSSNTQYF. CDR3 DNA: TGTGCCAGCAGCTCCCCCGGGACTAGCTCAAATACGCAGTATTTT.

With respect to this clone: Other DNA variants within this sample encode the same CDR3. This chain uses TRBV9 with TRBJ1-1; D unclear. The V end was cut by 1 base, the J end by 1 base, with 5 bases between. Germline V gene data show CDR1 as SGDLS and CDR2 as YYNGEE. The CDR3 runs 13 residues. CDR3 in DNA: TGTGCCAGCAGCGTAACGGAGAACACTGAAGCTTTCTTT. Residues: CASSVTENTEAFF.

As DNA, the CDR3 is TGTGCCAGCAGCTTAGGGCATCAAGTCGGGAATGAGCAGTTCTTC. It is translated as CASSLGHQVGNEQFF. The J gene is TRBJ2-1, the V gene TRBV11-2; D unresolved. The CDR3 contains 15 residues. The germline gives CDR1 SGHAT, CDR2 FQNNGV. V gave up 1 base and J gave up 7 bases, with 14 bases separating them.

This clone was observed a single time. J is TRBJ2-7 and V is TRBV6-5; tentatively, D is TRBD2 (7 bases). The CDR3 covers 16 residues. V lost 0 bases and J 4 bases, leaving 16 bases between the germline ends. The V gene's germline CDR1 is MNHEY and CDR2 SVGAGI. Written as DNA, the CDR3 is TGTGCCAGCAGTTACTCTGTGGGGGGGGGCCGGTACGAGCAGTACTTC. Amino acids: CASSYSVGGGRYEQYF.

This clone was detected once. The chain joins TRBV7-9 to TRBJ1-3; no clear D. Looked up from germline, CDR1 is SEHNR and CDR2 is FQNEAQ (reference sequence). The V end lost 2 bases, the J end lost 4 bases, and 15 bases lay between the germline ends. This CDR3 has 16 amino acids. CDR3 sequence: CASSLIGSGIGNTIYF. DNA for the CDR3: TGTGCCAGCAGCTTAATCGGATCAGGAATCGGAAACACCATATATTTT.

The chain carries TRBV19 and TRBJ2-5; D is unclear. Trimming took off 5 bases at V and 2 bases at J, with 9 bases between the two ends. Germline V gene sequence: CDR1 LNHDA, CDR2 SQIVND (reference sequence). The CDR3 has 13 residues. CDR3 nucleotide sequence: TGTGCCAGTAGTCCCGCTAGACAAGAGACCCAGTACTTC. As protein: CASSPARQETQYF.

This clone was counted only a few times. The rearrangement joins TRBV10-3 to TRBJ1-5; no clear D gene. Trimming took off 0 bases at V and 3 bases at J, with 3 bases between the two ends. CDR3 length equals 13 residues. CDR1 is ENHRY, CDR2 SYGVKD, per germline. CDR3: CAISESINQPQHF. The CDR3 DNA is TGTGCCATCAGTGAGTCGATCAATCAGCCCCAGCATTTT.

The genes are TRBV20-1 and TRBJ1-2, with D possibly being TRBD1 (6 bases). The CDR3 is 11 residues long. Trimming removed 8 bases at V and 2 bases at J, with 9 bases between. Germline V gene data show CDR1 as DFQATT and CDR2 as SNEGSKA (reference sequence). Written as DNA, the CDR3 is TGCAGTTGGAGGGGGAACTATGGCTACACCTTC. This codes for CSWRGNYGYTF.

The chain recombines TRBV5-6 with TRBJ1-1; 8 bases agree with TRBD1. Losses at the gene ends were 4 bases for V and 6 bases for J; bases not matched to a gene: 11. Germline CDR1 is SGHDT and CDR2 is YYEEEE. The CDR3 has 15 residues. The chain's CDR3 is CASSPLTRDRPEAFF. The CDR3 DNA reads as TGTGCCAGCAGCCCCTTAACCCGGGACAGGCCTGAAGCTTTCTTT.

The chain couples TRBV19 to TRBJ2-5, with D hard to call. The CDR3 consists of 15 residues. Trimming shortened V by 6 bases and J by 5 bases, and 19 bases separated the two germline ends. Per germline, CDR1 LNHDA and CDR2 SQIVND (reference sequence). The CDR3 here is CASRAAPRRDETQYF. The CDR3 nucleotides are TGTGCCAGTAGGGCCGCGCCCCGGAGAGACGAGACCCAGTACTTC.

This clone appeared a single time. This rearrangement joins TRBV5-5 to TRBJ1-5; D remains ambiguous. CDR1 is SGHKS, CDR2 YYEKEE, per germline (reference sequence). Trimming stripped 2 bases from V and 0 bases from J, with 15 bases between. The CDR3 loop spans 17 amino acids. CDR3 coding DNA: TGTGCCAGCAGCTTCCCGGACGGAGCCTATAGCAATCAGCCCCAGCATTTT. Translation gives CASSFPDGAYSNQPQHF. Full variable domain (outside the CDR3, taken from reference TRBV5-5 and TRBJ1-5): DAGVTQSPTHLIKTRGQQVTLRCSPISGHKSVSWYQQVLGQGPQFIFQYYEKEERGRGNFPDRFSARQFPNYSSELNVNALLLGDSALYLCASSFPDGAYSNQPQHFGDGTRLSIL.